This TCR beta chain emerged from a study of human T cells and chemical hapten exposure (dated by TCRdb to 2020 to 2022). For context, the study as a whole: For sensitization, 2% DPC in acetone was applied to a roughly 2 cm by roughly 2 cm area of upper inner arm skin. The mostly female patient cohort included alopecia areata with under or over 50% scalp involvement, alopecia totalis and alopecia universalis. Weekly therapeutic DPC doses were additionally applied to the scalp of patients throughout the roughly 25-week study period. Patch tests used Finn chambers with 0.01% DPC on the upper back, scored after 6 days by International Contact Dermatitis Research Group standards. Patient blood was sampled pre-sensitization (week 0) and at 2, 6 and about 24 weeks after DPC sensitization. For TCR sequencing, blood came from 25 to 35 alopecia patients at anywhere from one to four time points (pre-sensitization, 2, 6 and 24 weeks). Libraries were pooled for sequencing, and variation in per-sample TCR yields was attributed mainly to small differences in library volumes within the pool. Peripheral blood TCR repertoire changes were tracked in vivo in alopecia patients during primary and secondary sensitization to the hapten diphenylcyclopropenone (DPC). The paper's findings and limits, for the study overall: A positive correlation was found between the number of PT1 expanded TCRs and patch test score, with significance reached at thresholds 8, 16 and 32 but not 4. Alopecia, a presumed autoimmune disease, was present in all patients, so the immune response of the patients might differ from that of healthy individuals. DPC sensitization did not change how many TCRs were above 1 in 1000 frequency, and no evidence was found of alterations in global repertoire structure. Repeated subsampling changed both the strength of the expansion versus patch-test correlation and the threshold at which that correlation became significant. Compared with pre-sensitization or healthy control sets, expanded TCRs formed significantly more large CDR3 similarity clusters, which is consistent with antigen-driven responses.

The time point label, as the study defines it: patch test 3, about 24 weeks after DPC sensitization. The treatment or condition tag for this specimen amounts to: therapeutic diphenylcyclopropenone sensitization with weekly scalp DPC. At each patch-test visit, blood was drawn before the patch test was applied. Patients were considered eligible if aged 18 to 70, diagnosed with alopecia and deemed suitable for DPC therapy, and patients were excluded if pregnant. Total RNA was extracted from unfractionated whole blood that had been collected in Tempus Blood RNA tubes. On this clonotype: What antigen it recognizes has not been identified. Per-base quality was not reported, and no clone a single base away is much larger than it.

The germline V gene specifies SGHTA as CDR1 and FQGNSA as CDR2. At the junction V is shortened by 4 bases and J by 4 bases, with 13 bases in between. Measured from the cysteine to the phenylalanine, the CDR3 is 14 residues long. Just the 42-base CDR3 DNA is kept, in frame starting at base 1. The library was generated by RACE. TCRdb shows the sequencer as NextSeq 500. During library preparation, unique molecular identifiers were attached to individual cDNA molecules so that TCRs could be counted quantitatively and reproducibly. For every blood RNA sample, sequencing covered both the TCR alpha and TCR beta chains. The published analysis was carried out like this. The median number of TCRs per sample was approximately 96,000, ranging from about 23,224 to 750,000. The Decombinator software suite was used to annotate the V, J and CDR3 of the TCR reads. For PS versus PT1 abundance plots, all samples were subsampled to the same number of TCRs (28,000). TCRs were defined as expanded if absent before sensitization and observed at least eight times at the 2-week time point. TCRdb trimmed the raw reads at Q25, called clones with MiXCR and kept productive beta chains. Entries that share a CDR3 protein sequence are merged under the most common genes and DNA. These V and J calls originate from TCRdb's pipeline instead of the authors' own analysis. Present in this sample are 150,000 to 200,000 distinct CDR3 sequences, roughly 26% of which were seen just once. The top ten clonotypes cover 2.1% of the sample.

Sample: whole blood, taken in connection with sensitization to the hapten diphenylcyclopropenone (DPC). The V gene is TRBV7-2 and the J gene is TRBJ2-5; 7 matching bases give a weak D call of TRBD2. The sequence was obtained from a woman younger than 35 with alopecia areata. Some clones in this sample may be carry-over from other donors' samples. The bases are TGTGCCAGCAGCTCAAATGGGGGGGCAGAGACCCAGTACTTC. This is translated as CASSSNGGAETQYF.